A selection of T cell receptor beta chains follows, all from one sample in a study of human T cells and chemical hapten exposure. From the RACE reads, TCRdb called clonotypes with MiXCR, one entry per CDR3 protein. The table includes fewer than 95,000 distinct CDR3 sequences, about 10% detected once. The starting material was whole blood, obtained in connection with sensitization to the hapten diphenylcyclopropenone (DPC). The receptors come from a man between 40 and 49 years old with alopecia areata. Some clones in this sample may be carry-over from other donors' samples. The CDR3 runs from the conserved cysteine through the conserved F or W. A D gene is named only where the DNA matches it firmly. Expanded clones are given a class, and other clones once, few, many or no size at all.

j_gene,v_gene,abundance,d_gene,CDR3nt,CDR3aa
TRBJ2-3,TRBV20-1,NA,NA,TGCAGTGCTTCATGGGATCGGATTCCCACAGATACGCAGTATTTT,CSASWDRIPTDTQYF
TRBJ1-2,TRBV6-5,few,NA,TGTGCCAGCAGCCGATCCAAAACTTCTAACTATGGCTACACCTTC,CASSRSKTSNYGYTF
TRBJ2-5,TRBV20-1,many,TRBD2,TGCAGTGCGACCTCCTCACTAGCGGGGGGGGAGACCCAGTACTTC,CSATSSLAGGETQYF
TRBJ1-1,TRBV20-1,many,TRBD1,TGCAGTGCTAGTCCTGGACAGGGGAGAACTGAAGCTTTCTTT,CSASPGQGRTEAFF
TRBJ1-2,TRBV7-9,many,NA,TGTGCCAGCAGCTCATCCTGGACAAAGATTTATGGCTACACCTTC,CASSSSWTKIYGYTF
TRBJ2-4,TRBV29-1,few,NA,TGCAGCGTTGAAGAACGGGCTGCAGGCAAAAACATTCAGTACTTC,CSVEERAAGKNIQYF
TRBJ2-5,TRBV5-1,NA,TRBD2,TGCGCCAGCAGCTTCGAACTAGCGGAAGAGACCCAGTACTTC,CASSFELAEETQYF
TRBJ2-1,TRBV5-1,NA,NA,TGCGCCACTAATAGGGGGGCGGATACCTACAATGAGCAGTTCTTC,CATNRGADTYNEQFF
TRBJ2-7,TRBV7-9,NA,TRBD2,TGTGCCAGCAGCTACGCGGTACTAGCGGGAGGTGAGCAGTACTTC,CASSYAVLAGGEQYF
TRBJ1-2,TRBV4-3,many,NA,TGCGCCAGCAGCCAACTGGCCAATAGCTATGGCTACACCTTC,CASSQLANSYGYTF
TRBJ2-1,TRBV5-1,many,TRBD2,TGCGCCAGCAGCGCCCCGTATAGCGGGAGCCGCAATGAGCAGTTCTTC,CASSAPYSGSRNEQFF
TRBJ2-3,TRBV9,many,TRBD2,TGTGCCAGCAGCTCCCAGGCGCTAGCGGGAGAAGATACGCAGTATTTT,CASSSQALAGEDTQYF
TRBJ2-3,TRBV5-1,many,NA,TGCGCCAGCAGCTTCGAAAGCGGGCACCATGCTAGCACAGATACGCAGTATTTT,CASSFESGHHASTDTQYF
TRBJ2-3,TRBV12-3/TRBV12-4,many,NA,TGTGCCAGCAGTCTCTCAGATACGCAGTATTTT,CASSLSDTQYF
TRBJ2-5,TRBV7-2,NA,NA,TGTGCCAGCAGCTTACGACTACCGAAAGAGACCCAGTACTTC,CASSLRLPKETQYF
TRBJ2-7,TRBV10-3,few,NA,TGTGCCATCAGTGAGTCCTTAGGGACCGAGCAGTACTTC,CAISESLGTEQYF
TRBJ1-5,TRBV9,many,NA,TGTGCCAGCAGCGTAGCGGGGGTCGTGAGCAATCAGCCCCAGCATTTT,CASSVAGVVSNQPQHF
TRBJ2-3,TRBV29-1,NA,TRBD1,TGCAGCGTTGACCCTCCGGCGGCAGGGGGCGCAGATACGCAGTATTTT,CSVDPPAAGGADTQYF
TRBJ2-1,TRBV7-2,few,NA,TGTGCCAGCAGCCATAGTGCGAACAATGAGCAGTTCTTC,CASSHSANNEQFF
TRBJ2-3,TRBV9,NA,NA,TGTGCCAGCAGCGTAGTTCAGGGGCAGATGGCAGTCCAGTATTTT,CASSVVQGQMAVQYF
TRBJ2-1,TRBV20-1,few,TRBD1,TGCAGTGCTAGAGGGCAGGGGGCATACAATGAGCAGTTCTTC,CSARGQGAYNEQFF
TRBJ1-1,TRBV5-5,many,NA,TGTGCCAGCAGCCTCCAACCAGGGGTCGCGGGCACTGAAGCTTTCTTT,CASSLQPGVAGTEAFF
TRBJ2-1,TRBV30,few,NA,TGTGCCTGGAGTAGGCGGGGCGGGGTCAATGAGCAGTTCTTC,CAWSRRGGVNEQFF
TRBJ1-2,TRBV2,NA,NA,TGTGCCAGCAGTCCCAGGGCCTATGGCTACACCTTC,CASSPRAYGYTF
TRBJ2-3,TRBV5-4,NA,TRBD1,TGTGCCAGCAGGCTAGACAGGGGCAGGGGGACGCAGTATTTT,CASRLDRGRGTQYF
TRBJ1-1,TRBV29-1,many,NA,TGCAGCGCCACTGACACCCTTCTCGAAGCTTTCTTT,CSATDTLLEAFF
TRBJ2-1,TRBV19,NA,TRBD2,TGTGCCAGTAGTCCAGACCCACTAGCGGGAGGTCGCAATGAGCAGTTCTTC,CASSPDPLAGGRNEQFF
TRBJ2-2,TRBV20-1,NA,NA,TGCAGTGCCAGGGGTCTAACAGTCGGGGAGCTGTTTTTT,CSARGLTVGELFF
TRBJ1-4,TRBV25-1,many,NA,TGTGCCAGCAGTGAATGGACAGCTGCAACTAATGAAAAACTGTTTTTT,CASSEWTAATNEKLFF
TRBJ2-7,TRBV6-2/TRBV6-3,NA,NA,TGTGCCAGCAGTTACGAGGGACGGGAGCAGTACTTC,CASSYEGREQYF
TRBJ2-3,TRBV11-3,few,NA,TGTGCCAGCAGCCCAGCGGGCACAGATACGCAGTATTTT,CASSPAGTDTQYF
TRBJ2-1,TRBV28,NA,NA,TGTGCCAGCAGTTTATCCCCAGGATTTTACAATGAGCAGTTCTTC,CASSLSPGFYNEQFF
TRBJ2-4,TRBV12-3/TRBV12-4,few,TRBD2,TGTGCCAGCAGTCCGTCGGGACTAGATCTCTCCCTATTAGCCAAAAACATTCAGTACTTC,CASSPSGLDLSLLAKNIQYF
TRBJ2-6,TRBV30,NA,TRBD2,TGTGCCTGGAGTCTATTCCGGGACTACCCCTCTGGGGCCAACGTCCTGACTTTC,CAWSLFRDYPSGANVLTF
TRBJ2-7,TRBV13,few,TRBD2,TGTGCCAGCAGCAGGGGACTAGCGGGAGATGAGCAGTACTTC,CASSRGLAGDEQYF
TRBJ2-3,TRBV29-1,many,NA,TGCAGCGTTGGCATTACAGATACGCAGTATTTT,CSVGITDTQYF
TRBJ2-1,TRBV6-2/TRBV6-3,many,NA,TGTGCCAGCAAAAACGAGGGACTTAAAAGCTCCTACAATGAGCAGTTCTTC,CASKNEGLKSSYNEQFF
TRBJ2-3,TRBV2,NA,NA,TGTGCCAGCAGTCCCAGTCGGGCACAGAGGGCAGATACGCAGTATTTT,CASSPSRAQRADTQYF
TRBJ2-4,TRBV4-2,many,TRBD2,TGTGCCAGCAGCCAAGATGACCTAGCGGGAGGCATAAACATTCAGTACTTC,CASSQDDLAGGINIQYF
TRBJ1-5,TRBV27,NA,NA,TGTGCCAGCAGCCAGACGAGTCTCAATCAGCCCCAGCATTTT,CASSQTSLNQPQHF
TRBJ2-2,TRBV28,many,NA,TGTGCCAGCAGTTTGGTATCCCTCATCGGGGAGCTGTTTTTT,CASSLVSLIGELFF
TRBJ2-1,TRBV7-2,few,TRBD1,TGTGCCAGCAGCCCTCAGGGGGCACAATACTACAATGAGCAGTTCTTC,CASSPQGAQYYNEQFF
TRBJ1-5,TRBV6-2/TRBV6-3,few,NA,TGTGCCAGCAGTTACGGTACTAGCAATCAGCCCCAGCATTTT,CASSYGTSNQPQHF
TRBJ2-3,TRBV6-6,NA,NA,TGTGCCAGCAGTCAAACCCTTAGCATAGATACGCAGTATTTT,CASSQTLSIDTQYF
TRBJ1-4,TRBV6-2/TRBV6-3,few,TRBD1,TGTGCCAGCAGCTCTCCGGGACAGGCAAATGAAAAACTGTTTTTT,CASSSPGQANEKLFF
TRBJ2-3,TRBV6-4,few,TRBD2,TGTGCCATCCTTAGCGGGAAGGTCACAGATACGCAGTATTTT,CAILSGKVTDTQYF
TRBJ1-3,TRBV5-1,few,NA,TGCGCCAGCAGCTTGGGTCAGGACACCATATATTTT,CASSLGQDTIYF
TRBJ2-4,TRBV29-1,NA,TRBD2,TGCAGCGTCGAAGGACTAGGGTTAGCCAAAAACATTCAGTACTTC,CSVEGLGLAKNIQYF
TRBJ2-7,TRBV7-6,few,TRBD1,TGTGCCAGCAGCTTATTCCCGACAGGGATGCACGAGCAGTACTTC,CASSLFPTGMHEQYF
TRBJ1-4,TRBV12-5,NA,TRBD1,TGTGCTAGTGCCCGGGACAGGTCTAATGAAAAACTGTTTTTT,CASARDRSNEKLFF
TRBJ1-1,TRBV5-6,few,NA,TGTGCCAGCAGCTTGGATATTGGTAACACTGAAGCTTTCTTT,CASSLDIGNTEAFF
TRBJ2-3,TRBV12-3/TRBV12-4,NA,NA,TGTGCCAGCACCACCGGGAGTGTTGGGGGATTCGGAGATACGCAGTATTTT,CASTTGSVGGFGDTQYF
TRBJ1-4,TRBV28,many,TRBD1,TGTGCCAGTGGGACAGCGCGTGGTGAAAAACTGTTTTTT,CASGTARGEKLFF
TRBJ2-7,TRBV28,many,TRBD1,TGTGCCAGCAGCAATACAGGGGATCGGTACGAGCAGTACTTC,CASSNTGDRYEQYF